A single T cell receptor (beta chain) is shown here with its context. Its antigen is unidentified. This sample stems from a study of T cell responses to AZD1222 COVID-19 vaccine. The study, taken as a whole, reports: Just 5 or 6 AZD1222 recipients tested seropositive at baseline. The donor cohort was predominantly white British with a female majority, and clonal diversity may have been underestimated. Every sample of the repertoires postdated the peak T cell response. CD4 TCRs covered the whole spike, strongest at regions 160-218 and 743-854.

V lost 5 bases, J lost 2 bases, and 5 bases stayed unmatched. The V gene's germline CDR1 is KGHSH and CDR2 LQKENI. The CDR3 length is 14 residues. Clones were read by immunoSEQ multiplex PCR, and TCRdb kept only the in-frame ones, dropping some. Of roughly 180,000 clones listed, 70% to 90% are singletons. The source material was peripheral blood, sampled on day 0 of AZD1222 vaccination. The gene calls are TRBV18 and TRBJ1-1; 7 bases fit TRBD1. This receptor was identified in an adult in good health. The CDR3 nucleotides are TGTGCCAGCTCATCCCGGGACAGTAACACTGAAGCTTTCTTT. It is translated as CASSSRDSNTEAFF.